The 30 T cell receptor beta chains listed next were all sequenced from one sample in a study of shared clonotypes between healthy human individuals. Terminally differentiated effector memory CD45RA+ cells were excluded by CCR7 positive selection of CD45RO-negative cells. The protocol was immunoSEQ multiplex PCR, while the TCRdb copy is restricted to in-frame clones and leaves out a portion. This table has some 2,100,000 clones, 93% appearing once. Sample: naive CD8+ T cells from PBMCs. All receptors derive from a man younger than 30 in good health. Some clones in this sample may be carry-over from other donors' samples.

Here the CDR3 reads CASRPGLSLHEQFF. The DNA for the CDR3 is TGTGCCAGTAGGCCGGGACTCTCCCTCCATGAGCAGTTCTTC. The chain has TRBV27 and TRBJ2-1; D might be TRBD2 (6 bases). The germline V and J ends were trimmed by 9 bases and 8 bases, with 20 bases remaining between them. The CDR3 spans 14 residues. The germline CDR1 and CDR2 sequences are MNHEY and SMNVEV (reference sequence).

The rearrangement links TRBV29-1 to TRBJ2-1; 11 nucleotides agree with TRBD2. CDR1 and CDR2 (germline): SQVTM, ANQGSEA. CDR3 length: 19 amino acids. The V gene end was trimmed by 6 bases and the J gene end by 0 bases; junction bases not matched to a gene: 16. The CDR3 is CSVAPGTSGIFSSYNEQFF. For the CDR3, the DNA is TGCAGCGTCGCGCCCGGGACTAGCGGAATATTTAGCTCCTACAATGAGCAGTTCTTC.

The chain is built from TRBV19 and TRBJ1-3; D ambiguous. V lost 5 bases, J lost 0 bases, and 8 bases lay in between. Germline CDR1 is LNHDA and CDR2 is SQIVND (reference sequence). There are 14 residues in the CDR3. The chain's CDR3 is CASSADRSGNTIYF. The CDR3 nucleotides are TGTGCCAGTAGTGCGGACCGCTCTGGAAACACCATATATTTT.

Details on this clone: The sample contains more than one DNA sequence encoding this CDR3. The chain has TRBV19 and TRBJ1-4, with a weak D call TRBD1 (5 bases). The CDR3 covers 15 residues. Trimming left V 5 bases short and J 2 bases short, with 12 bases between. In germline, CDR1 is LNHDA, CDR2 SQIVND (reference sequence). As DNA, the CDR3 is TGTGCCAGTAGTCCGCGGGGGAGGACTAATGAAAAACTGTTTTTT. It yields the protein CASSPRGRTNEKLFF.

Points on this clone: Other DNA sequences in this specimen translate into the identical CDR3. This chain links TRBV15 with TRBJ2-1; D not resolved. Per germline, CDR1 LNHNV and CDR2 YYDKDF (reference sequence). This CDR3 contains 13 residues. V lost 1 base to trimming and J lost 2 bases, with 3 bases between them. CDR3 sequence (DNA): TGTGCCACCAGCAGAGCCCCCTACAATGAGCAGTTCTTC. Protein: CATSRAPYNEQFF.

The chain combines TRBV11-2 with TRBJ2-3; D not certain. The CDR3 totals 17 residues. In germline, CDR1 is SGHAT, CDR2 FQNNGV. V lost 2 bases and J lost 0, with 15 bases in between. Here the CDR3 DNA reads TGTGCCAGCAGCTTATTCCTATCGACGGCTAGCACAGATACGCAGTATTTT. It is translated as CASSLFLSTASTDTQYF.

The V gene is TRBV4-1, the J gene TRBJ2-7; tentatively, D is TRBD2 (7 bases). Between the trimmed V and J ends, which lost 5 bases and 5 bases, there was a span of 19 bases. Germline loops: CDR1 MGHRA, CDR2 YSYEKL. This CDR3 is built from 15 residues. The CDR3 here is CASSVDLRGADEQYF. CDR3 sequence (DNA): TGCGCCAGCAGCGTCGACTTACGGGGGGCGGACGAGCAGTACTTC.

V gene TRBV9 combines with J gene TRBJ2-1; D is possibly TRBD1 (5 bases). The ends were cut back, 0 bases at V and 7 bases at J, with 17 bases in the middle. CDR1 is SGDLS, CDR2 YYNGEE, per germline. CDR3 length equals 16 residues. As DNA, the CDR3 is TGTGCCAGCAGCGTAGAGGGGCGGCCGAATCGAAATGAGCAGTTCTTC. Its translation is CASSVEGRPNRNEQFF. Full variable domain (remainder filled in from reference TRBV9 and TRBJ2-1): DSGVTQTPKHLITATGQRVTLRCSPRSGDLSVYWYQQSLDQGLQFLIQYYNGEERAKGNILERFSAQQFPDLHSELNLSSLELGDSALYFCASSVEGRPNRNEQFFGPGTRLTVL.

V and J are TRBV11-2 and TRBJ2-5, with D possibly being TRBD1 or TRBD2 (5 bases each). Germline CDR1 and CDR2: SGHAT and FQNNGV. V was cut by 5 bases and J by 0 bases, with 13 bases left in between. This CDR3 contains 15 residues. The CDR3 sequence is CASSLGTVYQETQYF. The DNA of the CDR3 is TGTGCCAGCAGCCTAGGGACGGTGTACCAAGAGACCCAGTACTTC.

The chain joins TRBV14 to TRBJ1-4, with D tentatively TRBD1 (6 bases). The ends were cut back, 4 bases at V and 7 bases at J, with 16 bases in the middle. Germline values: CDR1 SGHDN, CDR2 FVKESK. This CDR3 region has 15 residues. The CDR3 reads CASSLTGKVREKLFF. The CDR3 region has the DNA TGTGCCAGCAGCCTAACAGGGAAGGTGCGTGAAAAACTGTTTTTT.

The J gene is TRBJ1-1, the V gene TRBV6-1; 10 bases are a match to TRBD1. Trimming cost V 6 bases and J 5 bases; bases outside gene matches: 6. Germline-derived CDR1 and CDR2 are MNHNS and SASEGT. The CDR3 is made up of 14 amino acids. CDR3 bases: TGTGCCAGCAGCCTGACAGGGGGCTGGACTGAAGCTTTCTTT. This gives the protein CASSLTGGWTEAFF.

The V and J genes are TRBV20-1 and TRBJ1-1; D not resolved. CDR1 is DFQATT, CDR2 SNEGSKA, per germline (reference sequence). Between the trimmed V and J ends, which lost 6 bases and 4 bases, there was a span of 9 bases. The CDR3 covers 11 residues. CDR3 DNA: TGCAGTGCCCCCGTAGGCACTGAAGCTTTCTTT. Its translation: CSAPVGTEAFF.

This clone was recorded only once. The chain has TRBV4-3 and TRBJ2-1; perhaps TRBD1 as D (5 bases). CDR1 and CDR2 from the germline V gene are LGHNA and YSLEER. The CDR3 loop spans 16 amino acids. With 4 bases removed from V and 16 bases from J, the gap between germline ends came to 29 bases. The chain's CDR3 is CASSPVVVDRQGSSFF. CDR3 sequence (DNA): TGCGCCAGCAGCCCGGTGGTAGTAGATCGTCAGGGCTCGAGTTTCTTC.

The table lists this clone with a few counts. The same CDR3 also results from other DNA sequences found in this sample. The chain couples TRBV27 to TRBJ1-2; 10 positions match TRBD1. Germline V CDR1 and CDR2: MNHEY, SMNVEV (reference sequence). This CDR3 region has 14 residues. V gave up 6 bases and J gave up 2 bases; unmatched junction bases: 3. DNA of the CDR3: TGTGCCAGCAGCCCGACAGGGGGCAACTATGGCTACACCTTC. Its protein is CASSPTGGNYGYTF.

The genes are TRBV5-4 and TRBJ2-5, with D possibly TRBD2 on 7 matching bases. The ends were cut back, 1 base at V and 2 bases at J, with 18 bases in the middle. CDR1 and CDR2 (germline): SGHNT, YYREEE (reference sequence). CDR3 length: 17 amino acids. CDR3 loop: CASSLLLRGLMQETQYF. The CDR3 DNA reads TGTGCCAGCAGCTTGTTACTGCGGGGGCTGATGCAAGAGACCCAGTACTTC.

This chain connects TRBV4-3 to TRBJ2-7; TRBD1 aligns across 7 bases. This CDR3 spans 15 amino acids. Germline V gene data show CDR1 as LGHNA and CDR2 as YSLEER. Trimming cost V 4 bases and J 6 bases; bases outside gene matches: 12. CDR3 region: CASSRGTVERSEQYF. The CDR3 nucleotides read TGCGCCAGCAGCCGAGGGACAGTGGAGCGGTCCGAGCAGTACTTC.

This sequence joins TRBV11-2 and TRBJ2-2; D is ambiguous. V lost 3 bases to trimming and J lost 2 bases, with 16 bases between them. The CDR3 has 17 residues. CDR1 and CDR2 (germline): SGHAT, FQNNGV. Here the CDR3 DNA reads TGTGCCAGCAGCTTGGGCCGGAAGGGCATTAACACCGGGGAGCTGTTTTTT. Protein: CASSLGRKGINTGELFF. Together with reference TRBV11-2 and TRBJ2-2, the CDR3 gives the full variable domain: EAGVAQSPRYKIIEKRQSVAFWCNPISGHATLYWYQQILGQGPKLLIQFQNNGVVDDSQLPKDRFSAERLKGVDSTLKIQPAKLEDSAVYLCASSLGRKGINTGELFFGEGSRLTVL.

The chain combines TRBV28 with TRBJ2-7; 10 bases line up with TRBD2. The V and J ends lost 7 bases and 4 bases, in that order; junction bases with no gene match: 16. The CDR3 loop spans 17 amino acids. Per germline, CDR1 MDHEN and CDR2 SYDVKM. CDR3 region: CASIPGALAGGPYEQYF. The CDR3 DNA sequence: TGTGCCAGCATCCCTGGGGCTTTAGCGGGAGGACCGTACGAGCAGTACTTC. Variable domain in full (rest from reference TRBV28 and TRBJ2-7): DVKVTQSSRYLVKRTGEKVFLECVQDMDHENMFWYRQDPGLGLRLIYFSYDVKMKEKGDIPEGYSVSREKKERFSLILESASTNQTSMYLCASIPGALAGGPYEQYFGPGTRLTVT.

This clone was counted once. This CDR3 reads CASSWGGGTYEQYF. The CDR3 DNA reads TGTGCCAGCAGTTGGGGCGGAGGGACCTACGAGCAGTACTTC. V gene TRBV27 combines with J gene TRBJ2-7, with D tentatively TRBD2 (6 bases). Trimming pared 4 bases from V and 2 bases from J, leaving 12 bases between. The CDR3 is made up of 14 amino acids. In germline, CDR1 is MNHEY, CDR2 SMNVEV (reference sequence).

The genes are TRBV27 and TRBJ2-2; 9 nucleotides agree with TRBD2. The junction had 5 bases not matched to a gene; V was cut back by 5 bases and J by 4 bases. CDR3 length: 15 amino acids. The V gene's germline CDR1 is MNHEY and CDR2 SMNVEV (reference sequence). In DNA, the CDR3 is TGTGCCAGCAGTCCCCCAGCGGGGGGCACCGGGGAGCTGTTTTTT. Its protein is CASSPPAGGTGELFF.

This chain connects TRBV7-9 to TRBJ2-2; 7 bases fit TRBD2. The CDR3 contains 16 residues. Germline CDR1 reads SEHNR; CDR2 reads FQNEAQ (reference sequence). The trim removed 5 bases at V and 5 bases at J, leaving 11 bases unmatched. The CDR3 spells CASSPLGTSVTGELFF. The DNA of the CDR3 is TGTGCCAGCAGCCCCCTGGGAACTAGCGTTACCGGGGAGCTGTTTTTT.

The CDR3 nucleotides are TGTGCCAGCAGAGGTCTGTTAAACTATGGCTACACCTTC. It codes for CASRGLLNYGYTF. This chain joins TRBV27 and TRBJ1-2; D is ambiguous. The CDR3 runs 13 residues. Looked up from germline, CDR1 is MNHEY and CDR2 is SMNVEV (reference sequence). V was clipped by 6 bases and J by 2 bases, with 10 bases between them.

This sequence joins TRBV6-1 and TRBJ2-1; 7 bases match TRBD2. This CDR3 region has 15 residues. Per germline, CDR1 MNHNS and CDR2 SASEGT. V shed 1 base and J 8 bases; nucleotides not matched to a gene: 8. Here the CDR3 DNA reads TGTGCCAGCAGTGAAGTTGCTAGCGGAGCGGATGAGCAGTTCTTC. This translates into CASSEVASGADEQFF.

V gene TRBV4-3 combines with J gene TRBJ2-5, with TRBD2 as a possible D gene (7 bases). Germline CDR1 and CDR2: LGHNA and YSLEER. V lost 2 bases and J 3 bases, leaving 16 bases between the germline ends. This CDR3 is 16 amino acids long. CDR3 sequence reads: CASSQSLAAGEETQYF. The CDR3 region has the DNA TGCGCCAGCAGCCAATCCCTAGCGGCAGGGGAAGAGACCCAGTACTTC.

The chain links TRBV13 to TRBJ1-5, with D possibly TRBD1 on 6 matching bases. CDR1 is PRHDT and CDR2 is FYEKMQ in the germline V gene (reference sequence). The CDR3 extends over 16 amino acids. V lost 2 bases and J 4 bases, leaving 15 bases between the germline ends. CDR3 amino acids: CASSLSGGEGNQPQHF. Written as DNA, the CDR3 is TGTGCCAGCAGCTTAAGCGGGGGCGAGGGAAATCAGCCCCAGCATTTT. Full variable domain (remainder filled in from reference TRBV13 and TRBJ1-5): AAGVIQSPRHLIKEKRETATLKCYPIPRHDTVYWYQQGPGQDPQFLISFYEKMQSDKGSIPDRFSAQQFSDYHSELNMSSLELGDSALYFCASSLSGGEGNQPQHFGDGTRLSIL.

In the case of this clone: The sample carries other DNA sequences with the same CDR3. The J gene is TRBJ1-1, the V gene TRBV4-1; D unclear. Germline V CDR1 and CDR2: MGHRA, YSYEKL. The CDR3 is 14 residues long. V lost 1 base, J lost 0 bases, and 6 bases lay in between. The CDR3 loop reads CASSQVSVNTEAFF. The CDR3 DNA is TGCGCCAGCAGCCAAGTGTCGGTGAACACTGAAGCTTTCTTT.

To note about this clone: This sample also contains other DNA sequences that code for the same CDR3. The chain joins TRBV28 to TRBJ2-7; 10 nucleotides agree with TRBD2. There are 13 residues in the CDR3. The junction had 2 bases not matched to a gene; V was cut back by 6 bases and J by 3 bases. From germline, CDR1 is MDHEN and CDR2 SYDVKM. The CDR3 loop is CASRLAGVYEQYF. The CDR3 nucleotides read TGTGCCAGCAGGCTAGCGGGAGTCTACGAGCAGTACTTC.

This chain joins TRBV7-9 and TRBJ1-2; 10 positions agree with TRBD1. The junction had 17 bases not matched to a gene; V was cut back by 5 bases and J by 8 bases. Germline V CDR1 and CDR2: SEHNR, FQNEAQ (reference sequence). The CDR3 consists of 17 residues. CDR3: CASSAQRQGALSVGYTF. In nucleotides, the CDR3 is TGTGCCAGCAGCGCCCAAAGACAGGGGGCGCTTAGTGTGGGCTACACCTTC.

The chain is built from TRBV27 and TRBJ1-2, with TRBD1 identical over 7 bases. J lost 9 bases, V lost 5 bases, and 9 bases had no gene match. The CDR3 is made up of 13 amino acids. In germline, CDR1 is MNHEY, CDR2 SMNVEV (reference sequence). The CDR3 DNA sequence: TGTGCCAGCAGTCTCCAGACAGGGTTGAGCTACACCTTC. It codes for CASSLQTGLSYTF.

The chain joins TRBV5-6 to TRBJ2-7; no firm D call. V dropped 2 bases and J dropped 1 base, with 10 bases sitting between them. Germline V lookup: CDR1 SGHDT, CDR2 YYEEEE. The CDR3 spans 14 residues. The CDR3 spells CASSFLPTSYEQYF. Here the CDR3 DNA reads TGTGCCAGCAGCTTTTTGCCCACTTCCTACGAGCAGTACTTC.